This T cell receptor beta chain was identified during a study of naive and memory T cell subsets. Only a few counts were recorded for this clonotype. The beta constant-region primer was an equimolar mix of two oligonucleotides covering TRBC1 and TRBC2. Ligated cDNA was amplified by four rounds of PCR with nested alpha and beta constant-region primers and SP2. TCRdb analysed the UMI-ligation and nested PCR reads with MiXCR anew, one entry per CDR3 protein. Of 140,000 to 150,000 distinct CDR3 sequences in the sample, about 18% were seen once. Separate alpha and beta amplification began at the second PCR step. The CDR3 spans 17 residues. The ends were cut back, 5 bases at V and 0 bases at J, with 17 bases in the middle. Looked up from germline, CDR1 is SGHAT and CDR2 is FQNNGV.

V usage is TRBV11-2 and J usage is TRBJ2-1; tentatively, D is TRBD2 (5 bases). The specimen was naive CD4+ T cells from blood. The sequence was collected from a human donor in good health. As DNA, the CDR3 is TGTGCCAGCAGCCAACTTGTTGGACTGACCTCCTACAATGAGCAGTTCTTC. This sequence encodes CASSQLVGLTSYNEQFF.